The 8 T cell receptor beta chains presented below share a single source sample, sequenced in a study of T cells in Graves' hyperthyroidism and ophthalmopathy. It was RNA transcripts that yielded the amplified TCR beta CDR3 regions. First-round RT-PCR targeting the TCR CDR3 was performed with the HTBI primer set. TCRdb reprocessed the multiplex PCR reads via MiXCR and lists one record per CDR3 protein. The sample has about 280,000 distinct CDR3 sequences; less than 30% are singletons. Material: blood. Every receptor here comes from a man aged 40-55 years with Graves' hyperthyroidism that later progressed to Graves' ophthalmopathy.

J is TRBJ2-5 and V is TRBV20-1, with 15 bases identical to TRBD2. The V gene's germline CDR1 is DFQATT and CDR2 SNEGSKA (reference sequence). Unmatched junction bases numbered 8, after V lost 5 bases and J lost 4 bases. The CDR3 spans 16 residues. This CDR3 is CSASPWTSGRGETQYF. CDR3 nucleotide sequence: TGCAGTGCTTCGCCCTGGACTAGCGGGAGGGGAGAGACCCAGTACTTC.

The CDR3 loop is CSAGGFYGYTF. CDR3 sequence (DNA): TGCAGTGCTGGGGGGTTCTATGGCTACACCTTC. The V and J genes are TRBV20-1 and TRBJ1-2, with D possibly matching TRBD1 (5 bases). Per germline, CDR1 DFQATT and CDR2 SNEGSKA (reference sequence). The CDR3 runs 11 residues. V was cut by 5 bases and J by 4 bases, with 8 bases left in between.

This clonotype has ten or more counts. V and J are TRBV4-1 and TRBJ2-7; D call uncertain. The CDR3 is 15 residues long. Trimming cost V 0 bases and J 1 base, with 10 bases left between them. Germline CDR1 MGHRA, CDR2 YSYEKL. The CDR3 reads CASSQDPHGSYEQYF. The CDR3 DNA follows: TGCGCCAGCAGCCAAGATCCCCACGGATCCTACGAGCAGTACTTC.

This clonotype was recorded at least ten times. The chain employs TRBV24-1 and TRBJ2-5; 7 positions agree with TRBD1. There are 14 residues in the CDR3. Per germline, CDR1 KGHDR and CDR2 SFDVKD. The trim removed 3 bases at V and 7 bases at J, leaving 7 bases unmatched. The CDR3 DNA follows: TGTGCCACCAGTGATCCTCGACAGGGTGGGACCCAGTACTTC. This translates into CATSDPRQGGTQYF.

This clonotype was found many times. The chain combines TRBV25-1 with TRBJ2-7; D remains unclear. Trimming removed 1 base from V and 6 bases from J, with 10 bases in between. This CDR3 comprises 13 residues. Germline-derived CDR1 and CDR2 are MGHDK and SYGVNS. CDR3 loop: CASSESLTGEQYF. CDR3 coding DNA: TGTGCCAGCAGTGAATCTCTGACCGGCGAGCAGTACTTC.

The CDR3 spells CATSDVTEGGGGYTF. CDR3 DNA: TGTGCCACCAGTGATGTCACAGAGGGAGGTGGAGGCTACACCTTC. The chain uses TRBV24-1 and TRBJ1-2; no firm D call. Germline CDR1 and CDR2: KGHDR and SFDVKD. The CDR3 totals 15 residues. The V end lost 3 bases, the J end lost 8 bases, and 18 bases lay between the germline ends.

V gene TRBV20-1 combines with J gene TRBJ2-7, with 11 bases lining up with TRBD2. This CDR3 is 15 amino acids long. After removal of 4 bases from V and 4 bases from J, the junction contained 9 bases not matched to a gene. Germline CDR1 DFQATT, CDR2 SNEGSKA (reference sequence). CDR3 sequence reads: CSATPGTSGQYEQYF. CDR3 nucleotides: TGCAGTGCTACCCCAGGGACTAGCGGCCAATACGAGCAGTACTTC.

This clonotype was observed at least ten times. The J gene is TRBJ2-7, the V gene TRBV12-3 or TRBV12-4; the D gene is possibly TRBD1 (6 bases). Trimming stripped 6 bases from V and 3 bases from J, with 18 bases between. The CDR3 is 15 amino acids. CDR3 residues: CASSNTGPLFYEQYF. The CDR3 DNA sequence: TGTGCCAGCAGCAATACAGGGCCTCTCTTCTACGAGCAGTACTTC.